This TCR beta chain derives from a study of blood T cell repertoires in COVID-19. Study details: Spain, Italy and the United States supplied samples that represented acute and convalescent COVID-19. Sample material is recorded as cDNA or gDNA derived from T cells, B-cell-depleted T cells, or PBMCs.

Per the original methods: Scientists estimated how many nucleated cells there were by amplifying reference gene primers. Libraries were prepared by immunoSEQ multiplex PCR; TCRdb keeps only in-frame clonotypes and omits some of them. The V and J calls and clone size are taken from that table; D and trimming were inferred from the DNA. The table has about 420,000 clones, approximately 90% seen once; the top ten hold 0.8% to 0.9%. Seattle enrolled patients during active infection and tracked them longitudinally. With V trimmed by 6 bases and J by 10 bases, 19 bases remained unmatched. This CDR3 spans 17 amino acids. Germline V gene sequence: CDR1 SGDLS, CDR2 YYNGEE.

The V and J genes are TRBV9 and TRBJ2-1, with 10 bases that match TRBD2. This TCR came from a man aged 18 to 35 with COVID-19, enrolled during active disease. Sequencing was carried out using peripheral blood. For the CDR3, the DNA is TGTGCCAGCACCGGACGTAGGGGCAGCGGGGGGGCAGAAGAGCAGTTCTTC. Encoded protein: CASTGRRGSGGAEEQFF.